This T cell receptor beta chain was profiled in a study of blood T cell repertoires in COVID-19. Clones were sequenced by immunoSEQ multiplex PCR, and TCRdb holds only the in-frame ones, with some missing. The sample shows tens of thousands of clones, 80% to 95% of them seen only once. The CDR3 sequence is 18 residues long. V shed 2 bases and J shed 0 bases, with 20 bases lying between them. This sequence originates from a woman in her forties or fifties in a cohort sampled during active COVID-19. V gene TRBV5-3 combines with J gene TRBJ1-1; maybe TRBD1 (5 bases). TRBV5-3 is annotated as an ORF whose role is uncertain. The sample consisted of peripheral blood. DNA of the CDR3: TGTGCCAGAAGCTTAGACAGACTCTGTACCCACATGAACACTGAAGCTTTCTTT. Its protein is CARSLDRLCTHMNTEAFF.